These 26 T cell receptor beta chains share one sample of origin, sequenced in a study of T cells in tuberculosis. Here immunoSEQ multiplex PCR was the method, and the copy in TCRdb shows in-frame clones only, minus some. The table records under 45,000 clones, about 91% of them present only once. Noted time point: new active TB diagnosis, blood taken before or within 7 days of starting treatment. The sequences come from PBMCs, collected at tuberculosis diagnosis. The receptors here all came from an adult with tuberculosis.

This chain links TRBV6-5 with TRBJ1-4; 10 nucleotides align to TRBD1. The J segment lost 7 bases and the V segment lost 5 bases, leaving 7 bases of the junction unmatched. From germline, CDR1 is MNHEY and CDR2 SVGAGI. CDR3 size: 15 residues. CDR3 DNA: TGTGCCAGCAGTATCCGACAGGGGGCCGTTGAAAAACTGTTTTTT. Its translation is CASSIRQGAVEKLFF.

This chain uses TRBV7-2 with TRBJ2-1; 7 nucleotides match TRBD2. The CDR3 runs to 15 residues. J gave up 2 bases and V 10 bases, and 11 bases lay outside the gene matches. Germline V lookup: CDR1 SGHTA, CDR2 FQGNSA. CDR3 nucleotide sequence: TGTGCCATCCGAAGGGGAGGGTGGCCCTACAATGAGCAGTTCTTC. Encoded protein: CAIRRGGWPYNEQFF.

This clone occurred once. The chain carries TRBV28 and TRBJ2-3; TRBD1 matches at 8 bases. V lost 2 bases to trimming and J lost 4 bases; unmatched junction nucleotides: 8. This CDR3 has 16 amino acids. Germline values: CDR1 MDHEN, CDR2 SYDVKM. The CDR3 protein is CASSLPAGGWADTQYF. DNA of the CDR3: TGTGCCAGCAGTTTACCGGCAGGGGGCTGGGCAGATACGCAGTATTTT.

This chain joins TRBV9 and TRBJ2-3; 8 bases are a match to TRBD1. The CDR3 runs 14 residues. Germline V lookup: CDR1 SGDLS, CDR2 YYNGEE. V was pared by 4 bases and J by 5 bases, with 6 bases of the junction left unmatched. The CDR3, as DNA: TGTGCCAGCAGCATCCAGGGGGCGGGAGATACGCAGTATTTT. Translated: CASSIQGAGDTQYF.

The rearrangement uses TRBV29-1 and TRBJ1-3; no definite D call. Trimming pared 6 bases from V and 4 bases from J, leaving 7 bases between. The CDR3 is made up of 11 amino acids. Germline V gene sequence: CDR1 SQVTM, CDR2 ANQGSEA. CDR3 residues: CSVESGNTIYF. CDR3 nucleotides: TGCAGCGTCGAGTCCGGAAACACCATATATTTT.

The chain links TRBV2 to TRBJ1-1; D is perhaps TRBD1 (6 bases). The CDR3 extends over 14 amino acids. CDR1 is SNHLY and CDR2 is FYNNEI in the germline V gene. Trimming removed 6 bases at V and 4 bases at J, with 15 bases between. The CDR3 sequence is CASRNREGSTEAFF. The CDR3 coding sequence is TGTGCCAGCAGAAACAGGGAAGGGAGCACTGAAGCTTTCTTT.

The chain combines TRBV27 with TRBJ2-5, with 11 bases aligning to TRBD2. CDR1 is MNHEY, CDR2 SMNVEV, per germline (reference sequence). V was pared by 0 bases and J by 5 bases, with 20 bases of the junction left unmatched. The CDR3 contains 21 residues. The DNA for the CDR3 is TGTGCCAGCAGTTTATCGCCCCCTCGGACTAGCGGGTCGCGTCGGGGGGAGACCCAGTACTTC. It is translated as CASSLSPPRTSGSRRGETQYF.

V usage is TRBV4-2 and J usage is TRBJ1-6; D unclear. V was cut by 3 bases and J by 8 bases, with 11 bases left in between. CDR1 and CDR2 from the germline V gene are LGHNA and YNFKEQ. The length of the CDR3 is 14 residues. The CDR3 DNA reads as TGTGCCAGCAGCCAGACTAATGGGGATTCACCCCTCCACTTT. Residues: CASSQTNGDSPLHF.

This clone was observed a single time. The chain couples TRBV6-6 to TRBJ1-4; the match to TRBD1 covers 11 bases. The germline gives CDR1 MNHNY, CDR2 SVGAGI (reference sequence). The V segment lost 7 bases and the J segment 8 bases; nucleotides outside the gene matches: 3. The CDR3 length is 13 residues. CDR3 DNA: TGTGCCAGCACCGGGACAGGGGGAGAAAAACTGTTTTTT. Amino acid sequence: CASTGTGGEKLFF.

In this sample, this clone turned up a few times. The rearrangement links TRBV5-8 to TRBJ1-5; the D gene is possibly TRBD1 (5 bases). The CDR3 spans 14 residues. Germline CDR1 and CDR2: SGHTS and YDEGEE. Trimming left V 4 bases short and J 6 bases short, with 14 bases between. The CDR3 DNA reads TGTGCCAGCAGCCGGCCCAGGGCTACTCAGCCCCAGCATTTT. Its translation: CASSRPRATQPQHF.

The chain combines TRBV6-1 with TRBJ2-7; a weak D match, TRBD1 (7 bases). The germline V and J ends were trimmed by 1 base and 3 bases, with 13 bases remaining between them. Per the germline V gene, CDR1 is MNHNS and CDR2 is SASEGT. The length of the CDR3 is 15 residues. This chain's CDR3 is CASSEGQGGFYEQYV. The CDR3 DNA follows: TGTGCCAGCAGTGAAGGGCAGGGGGGCTTCTACGAGCAGTACGTC.

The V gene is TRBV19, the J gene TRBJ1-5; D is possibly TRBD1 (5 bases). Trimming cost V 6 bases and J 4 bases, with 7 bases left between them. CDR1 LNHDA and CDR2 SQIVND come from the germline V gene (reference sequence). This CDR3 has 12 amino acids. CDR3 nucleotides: TGTGCCAGTAGGGGGGGAAATCAGCCCCAGCATTTT. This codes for CASRGGNQPQHF.

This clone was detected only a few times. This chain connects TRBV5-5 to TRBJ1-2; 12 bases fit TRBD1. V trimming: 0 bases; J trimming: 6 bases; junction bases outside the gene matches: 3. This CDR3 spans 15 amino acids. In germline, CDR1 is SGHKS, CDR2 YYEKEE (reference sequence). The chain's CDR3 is CASSLGDRGLNGYTF. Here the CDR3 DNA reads TGTGCCAGCAGCTTGGGGGACAGGGGGCTGAATGGCTACACCTTC. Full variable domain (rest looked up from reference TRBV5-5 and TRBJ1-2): DAGVTQSPTHLIKTRGQQVTLRCSPISGHKSVSWYQQVLGQGPQFIFQYYEKEERGRGNFPDRFSARQFPNYSSELNVNALLLGDSALYLCASSLGDRGLNGYTFGSGTRLTVV.

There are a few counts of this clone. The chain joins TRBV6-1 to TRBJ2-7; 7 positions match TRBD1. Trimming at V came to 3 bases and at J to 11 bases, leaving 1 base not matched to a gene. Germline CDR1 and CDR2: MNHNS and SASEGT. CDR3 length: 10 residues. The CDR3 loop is CASSDGTEYV. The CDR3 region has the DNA TGTGCCAGCAGTGATGGGACAGAGTACGTC.

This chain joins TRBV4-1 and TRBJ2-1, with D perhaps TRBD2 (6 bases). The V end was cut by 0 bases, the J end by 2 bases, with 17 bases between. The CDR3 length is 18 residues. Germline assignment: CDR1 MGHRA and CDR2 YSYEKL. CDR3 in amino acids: CASSQEEGTWGAYNEQFF. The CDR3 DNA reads TGCGCCAGCAGCCAAGAAGAGGGTACGTGGGGGGCCTACAATGAGCAGTTCTTC.

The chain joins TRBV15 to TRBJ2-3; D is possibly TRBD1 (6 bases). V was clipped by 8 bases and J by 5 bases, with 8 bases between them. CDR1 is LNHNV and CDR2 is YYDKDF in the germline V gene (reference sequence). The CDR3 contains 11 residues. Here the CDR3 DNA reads TGTGCCACCCTCAGGGGAGATACGCAGTATTTT. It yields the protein CATLRGDTQYF.

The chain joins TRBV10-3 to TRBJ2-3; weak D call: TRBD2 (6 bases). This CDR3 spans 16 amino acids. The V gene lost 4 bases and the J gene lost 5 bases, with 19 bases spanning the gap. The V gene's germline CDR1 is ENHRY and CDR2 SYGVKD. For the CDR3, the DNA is TGTGCCATCAGTGGGTTGGCTGGGGGGAAGGAAGATACGCAGTATTTT. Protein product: CAISGLAGGKEDTQYF.

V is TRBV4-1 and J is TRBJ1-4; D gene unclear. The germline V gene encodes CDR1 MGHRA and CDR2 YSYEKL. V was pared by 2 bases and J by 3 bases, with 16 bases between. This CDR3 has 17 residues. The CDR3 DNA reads TGCGCCAGCAGCCAAAGGCTACTGACGGGTTCTAATGAAAAACTGTTTTTT. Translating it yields CASSQRLLTGSNEKLFF.

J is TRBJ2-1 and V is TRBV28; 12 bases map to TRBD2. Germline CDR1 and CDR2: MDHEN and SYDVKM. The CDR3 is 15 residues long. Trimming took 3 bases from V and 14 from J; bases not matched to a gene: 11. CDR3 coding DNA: TGTGCCAGCAGTTTCTTAACTAGCGGGGGGCGGTGGAAGTTCTTC. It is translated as CASSFLTSGGRWKFF.

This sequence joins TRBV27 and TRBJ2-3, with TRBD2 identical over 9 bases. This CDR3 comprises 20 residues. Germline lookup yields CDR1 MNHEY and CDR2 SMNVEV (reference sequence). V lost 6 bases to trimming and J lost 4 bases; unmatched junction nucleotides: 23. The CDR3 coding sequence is TGTGCCAGCAGCCCACTGCGGGCGGGGGGGCCGAGCGGTCGTGCAGATACGCAGTATTTT. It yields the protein CASSPLRAGGPSGRADTQYF.

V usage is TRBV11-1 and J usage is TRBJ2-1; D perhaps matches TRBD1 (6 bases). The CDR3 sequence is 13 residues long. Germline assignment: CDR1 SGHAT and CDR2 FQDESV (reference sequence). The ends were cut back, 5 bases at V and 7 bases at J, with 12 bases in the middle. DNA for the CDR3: TGTGCCAGCAGCCTCTACAGGGAGAATGAGCAGTTCTTC. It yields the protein CASSLYRENEQFF.

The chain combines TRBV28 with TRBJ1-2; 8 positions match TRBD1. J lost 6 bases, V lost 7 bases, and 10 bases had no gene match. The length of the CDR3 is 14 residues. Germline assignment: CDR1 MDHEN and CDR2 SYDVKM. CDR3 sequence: CASKKRTGMDGYTF. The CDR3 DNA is TGTGCCAGCAAAAAAAGGACAGGGATGGATGGCTACACCTTC.

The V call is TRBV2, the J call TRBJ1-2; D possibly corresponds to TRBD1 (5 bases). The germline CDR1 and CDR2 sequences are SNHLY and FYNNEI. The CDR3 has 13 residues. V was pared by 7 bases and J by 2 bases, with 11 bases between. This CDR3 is CASTLGGNYGYTF. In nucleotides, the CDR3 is TGTGCCAGCACCCTCGGGGGGAACTATGGCTACACCTTC.

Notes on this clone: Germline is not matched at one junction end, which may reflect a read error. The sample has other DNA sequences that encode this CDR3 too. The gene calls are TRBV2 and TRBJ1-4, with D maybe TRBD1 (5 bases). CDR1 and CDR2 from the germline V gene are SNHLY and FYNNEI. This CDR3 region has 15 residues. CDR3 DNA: TGTGCCAGCAGTGAAGGGGGCAGCCTTAATGAAAAATTGTTTTTT. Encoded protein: CASSEGGSLNEKLFF.

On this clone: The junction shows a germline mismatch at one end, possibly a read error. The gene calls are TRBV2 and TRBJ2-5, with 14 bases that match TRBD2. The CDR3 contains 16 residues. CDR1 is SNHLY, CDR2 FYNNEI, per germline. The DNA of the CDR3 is TGTGCCAGCAGTCAAGCGACTAGCGGGGGGGCAGAGACCCAGTACTTC. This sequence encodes CASSQATSGGAETQYF.

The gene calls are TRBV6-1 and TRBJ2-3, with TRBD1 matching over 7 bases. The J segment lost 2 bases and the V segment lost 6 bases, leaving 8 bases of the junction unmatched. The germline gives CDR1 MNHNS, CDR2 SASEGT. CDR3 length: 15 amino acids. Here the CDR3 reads CASSVVGGDTDTQYF. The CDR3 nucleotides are TGTGCCAGCAGCGTGGTAGGGGGCGACACAGATACGCAGTATTTT.